One and the same sample provided the 25 T cell receptor beta chains below, sequenced in a study of beta chain features in type 1 diabetes. For these receptors, no antigen is known. Study findings and constraints: Shortening of TCRB CDR3s, moderate but significant, appeared in all four CD4+ subsets of Type 1 diabetes patients.

Since all of the isolated RNA was reverse transcribed, expressed TCRB transcripts were what got sequenced. Libraries were prepared by immunoSEQ multiplex PCR; TCRdb keeps only in-frame clonotypes and omits some of them. The sample carries some 250,000 clones, roughly 14% recorded once. Source material: naive CD4+ T cells from blood. The source of these receptors is a man under 40 with type 1 diabetes.

This chain uses TRBV6-5 with TRBJ2-3; perhaps TRBD2 as D (7 bases). Germline V gene lookup returns CDR1 MNHEY and CDR2 SVGAGI. The CDR3 runs to 16 residues. Deletions cut 0 bases from V and 1 base from J, with 11 bases between. Here the CDR3 reads CASSYSGGPGTDTQYF. DNA of the CDR3: TGTGCCAGCAGTTACTCGGGGGGGCCTGGCACAGATACGCAGTATTTT.

The chain is built from TRBV6-5 and TRBJ2-3; possible D gene TRBD1, 6 bases. This CDR3 region has 15 residues. The germline V gene encodes CDR1 MNHEY and CDR2 SVGAGI. Between the trimmed V and J ends, which lost 4 bases and 3 bases, there was a span of 14 bases. The CDR3 DNA sequence: TGTGCCAGCAGTTCCTCCGGACAGACGACAGATACGCAGTATTTT. It yields the protein CASSSSGQTTDTQYF.

The chain combines TRBV4-1 with TRBJ2-7, with 7 bases identical to TRBD1. The germline gives CDR1 MGHRA, CDR2 YSYEKL. This CDR3 region has 16 residues. Trimming took 1 base from V and 7 from J; bases not matched to a gene: 13. This CDR3 is CASSQVQGPRGLEQYF. The CDR3 DNA reads as TGCGCCAGCAGCCAAGTTCAGGGCCCAAGGGGGCTGGAGCAGTACTTC.

This clone was seen a few times. The junction departs from the called germline gene at one end, perhaps through a read error. The rearrangement links TRBV4-2 to TRBJ2-5, with a tentative D call TRBD2 (6 bases). From germline, CDR1 is LGHNA and CDR2 YNFKEQ. The CDR3 length is 15 residues. The CDR3 DNA is TGTGCCAGCAGCCCAACAGGCGGGAACCAGGAGACCCAGTACTTC. Amino acid sequence: CASSPTGGNQETQYF.

This sequence joins TRBV10-3 and TRBJ2-5; a weak D match, TRBD2 (5 bases). There are 13 residues in the CDR3. Germline CDR1 ENHRY, CDR2 SYGVKD. V gave up 4 bases and J gave up 0 bases, with 6 bases separating them. The CDR3 DNA follows: TGTGCCATCAGTGCGGGAAACCAAGAGACCCAGTACTTC. Translated, it gives CAISAGNQETQYF.

This clone was counted a few times. The CDR3 DNA reads TGTGCCAGCAGCCAAGGACTAGCGGGGGGGCCGAGGCAAGAGACCCAGTACTTC. It specifies CASSQGLAGGPRQETQYF. The V call is TRBV4-2, the J call TRBJ2-5; 14 positions match TRBD2. Germline CDR1 and CDR2: LGHNA and YNFKEQ. This CDR3 spans 18 amino acids. V lost 1 base, J lost 2 bases, and 6 bases stayed unmatched.

This sequence joins TRBV4-1 and TRBJ1-4; 9 bases are a match to TRBD1. This CDR3 comprises 16 residues. The junction had 6 bases not matched to a gene; V was cut back by 3 bases and J by 4 bases. The germline V gene encodes CDR1 MGHRA and CDR2 YSYEKL. The CDR3 DNA follows: TGCGCCAGCAGCCACCAACAGGGGGCCGTTAATGAAAAACTGTTTTTT. It is translated as CASSHQQGAVNEKLFF.

The J gene is TRBJ2-3, the V gene TRBV9; tentative D call: TRBD2 (5 bases). V was pared by 0 bases and J by 0 bases, with 14 bases between. The CDR3 runs 17 residues. Germline V CDR1 and CDR2: SGDLS, YYNGEE. The CDR3 loop reads CASSVDVLGSSTDTQYF. CDR3 DNA: TGTGCCAGCAGCGTAGACGTATTAGGGAGCAGCACAGATACGCAGTATTTT.

The genes are TRBV20-1 and TRBJ2-5, with TRBD1 matching over 7 bases. With V trimmed by 3 bases and J by 7 bases, 2 bases remained unmatched. The CDR3 length is 11 residues. From germline, CDR1 is DFQATT and CDR2 SNEGSKA (reference sequence). CDR3 region: CSASPGGTQYF. The CDR3 nucleotides read TGCAGTGCTAGCCCAGGGGGGACCCAGTACTTC.

There are a few counts of this clone. The chain is built from TRBV9 and TRBJ1-3; D gene uncertain. Per germline, CDR1 SGDLS and CDR2 YYNGEE. V shed 3 bases and J shed 4 bases, with 17 bases lying between them. This CDR3 spans 16 amino acids. CDR3 nucleotides: TGTGCCAGCAGCGCCCGCCACGGGCGGGAGGGAAACACCATATATTTT. The encoded protein is CASSARHGREGNTIYF. The full variable domain, rest sourced from reference TRBV9 and TRBJ1-3, is DSGVTQTPKHLITATGQRVTLRCSPRSGDLSVYWYQQSLDQGLQFLIQYYNGEERAKGNILERFSAQQFPDLHSELNLSSLELGDSALYFCASSARHGREGNTIYFGEGSWLTVV.

This clone has just a few counts. This chain links TRBV5-4 with TRBJ1-2; 8 bases are a match to TRBD1. V lost 4 bases, J lost 0 bases, and 5 bases stayed unmatched. CDR1 and CDR2 (germline): SGHNT, YYREEE (reference sequence). This CDR3 region has 15 residues. Here the CDR3 reads CASSPGTGPNYGYTF. The CDR3 DNA is TGTGCCAGCAGCCCAGGGACAGGCCCTAACTATGGCTACACCTTC.

A few counts support this clone. The chain recombines TRBV10-1 with TRBJ2-3; D gene unclear. V lost 5 bases and J 4 bases, leaving 10 bases between the germline ends. The CDR3 consists of 13 residues. CDR1 and CDR2 from the germline V gene are WNHNN and SYGVQD (reference sequence). The CDR3 bases are TGCGCCAGCAGTAGTACGGGTTCAGATACGCAGTATTTT. It codes for CASSSTGSDTQYF.

The rearrangement uses TRBV7-2 and TRBJ1-4; 10 bases are shared with TRBD1. Unmatched junction bases numbered 6, after V lost 1 base and J lost 7 bases. Germline V gives CDR1 SGHTA, CDR2 FQGNSA. The CDR3 is made up of 16 amino acids. CDR3 region: CASSLGTGGSREKLFF. As DNA, the CDR3 is TGTGCCAGCAGCTTAGGGACAGGGGGTAGTCGTGAAAAACTGTTTTTT.

The chain recombines TRBV19 with TRBJ2-1; D might be TRBD2 (6 bases). The CDR3 extends over 16 amino acids. Germline values: CDR1 LNHDA, CDR2 SQIVND (reference sequence). The V and J ends lost 3 bases and 6 bases respectively, with 18 bases between them. This chain's CDR3 is CASSMGPGVTLNEQFF. CDR3 coding DNA: TGTGCCAGTAGTATGGGTCCGGGGGTCACCCTCAATGAGCAGTTCTTC.

The J gene is TRBJ1-4, the V gene TRBV6-5; 9 positions match TRBD1. V dropped 6 bases and J dropped 4; count of bases not matched to a gene: 3. Per germline, CDR1 MNHEY and CDR2 SVGAGI. The CDR3 extends over 14 amino acids. The CDR3 nucleotides are TGTGCCAGCAGACAGGGGGCACTTAATGAAAAACTGTTTTTT. Its protein product is CASRQGALNEKLFF.

This chain joins TRBV30 and TRBJ1-1; the match to TRBD1 covers 7 bases. Germline CDR1 is GTSNPN and CDR2 is SVGIG (reference sequence). This CDR3 region has 13 residues. The CDR3 bases are TGTGCTTCCCAAAGCAGGGGGGTGACTGAAGCTTTCTTT. Its translation is CASQSRGVTEAFF.

The gene calls are TRBV18 and TRBJ2-5; no clear D gene. Trimming pared 2 bases from V and 3 bases from J, leaving 7 bases between. From germline, CDR1 is KGHSH and CDR2 LQKENI. The CDR3 is 13 residues long. The CDR3 here is CASSPIVEETQYF. Here the CDR3 DNA reads TGTGCCAGCTCACCAATAGTAGAAGAGACCCAGTACTTC.

This clone was counted a few times. This chain connects TRBV5-6 to TRBJ1-5, with unresolved D. V was shortened by 6 bases and J by 7 bases, with 17 bases between the two germline ends. The CDR3 length is 14 residues. Germline V gene data show CDR1 as SGHDT and CDR2 as YYEEEE. The CDR3, as DNA: TGTGCCAGCACTTACGGGAGGTTCGGCCAGCCCCAGCATTTT. Its translation: CASTYGRFGQPQHF.

This clone occurred a few times. This sequence joins TRBV18 and TRBJ2-5; no definite D call. The germline gives CDR1 KGHSH, CDR2 LQKENI. Trimming cost V 1 base and J 4 bases, with 10 bases left between them. This CDR3 has 14 amino acids. CDR3 protein: CASSPLNAGETQYF. DNA for the CDR3: TGTGCCAGCTCACCACTGAACGCCGGAGAGACCCAGTACTTC.

CDR3 nucleotides: TGTGCCAGCAGCCAAGGACTACTAGCGGGGTTCACAGATACGCAGTATTTT. Its translation: CASSQGLLAGFTDTQYF. The chain has TRBV14 and TRBJ2-3, with 10 positions matching TRBD2. Trimming at V came to 1 base and at J to 2 bases, leaving 6 bases not matched to a gene. This CDR3 has 17 residues. Germline CDR1 is SGHDN and CDR2 is FVKESK.

The chain combines TRBV2 with TRBJ1-1; D gene unclear. CDR1 and CDR2 from the germline V gene are SNHLY and FYNNEI. CDR3 length: 11 residues. V was shortened by 2 bases and J by 8 bases, with 6 bases between the two germline ends. The CDR3 spells CASSEPREAFF. The CDR3 nucleotides read TGTGCCAGCAGTGAACCGCGCGAAGCTTTCTTT.

The chain couples TRBV9 to TRBJ2-5, with D uncertain. The germline gives CDR1 SGDLS, CDR2 YYNGEE. V lost 0 bases to trimming and J lost 5 bases, with 11 bases between them. This CDR3 is built from 14 residues. The CDR3 DNA is TGTGCCAGCAGCGTAGGTAACAGAGTCGAGACCCAGTACTTC. It codes for CASSVGNRVETQYF. Full variable domain (missing parts from reference TRBV9 and TRBJ2-5): DSGVTQTPKHLITATGQRVTLRCSPRSGDLSVYWYQQSLDQGLQFLIQYYNGEERAKGNILERFSAQQFPDLHSELNLSSLELGDSALYFCASSVGNRVETQYFGPGTRLLVL.

The CDR3 coding sequence is TGTGCCAGCAGCCCGACCCCGGGGGGCACCTACGAGCAGTACTTC. Translated, it gives CASSPTPGGTYEQYF. The chain combines TRBV11-2 with TRBJ2-7, with a tentative D call TRBD2 (7 bases). CDR3 size: 15 residues. Germline V CDR1 and CDR2: SGHAT, FQNNGV. Between the trimmed V and J ends, which lost 5 bases and 2 bases, there was a span of 16 bases.

A few counts support this clone. The chain is built from TRBV5-1 and TRBJ2-5, with D unclear. This CDR3 has 13 residues. CDR1 SGHRS and CDR2 YFSETQ come from the germline V gene. V shed 4 bases and J shed 5 bases, with 12 bases lying between them. The CDR3 sequence is CASSPGIAETQYF. The CDR3 bases are TGCGCCAGCAGCCCAGGAATTGCGGAGACCCAGTACTTC.

This clone was detected only a few times. This sequence joins TRBV14 and TRBJ2-5, with 11 bases matching TRBD2. This CDR3 contains 17 residues. The V segment lost 4 bases and the J segment 1 base; nucleotides outside the gene matches: 8. Germline assignment: CDR1 SGHDN and CDR2 FVKESK. Written as DNA, the CDR3 is TGTGCCAGCAGCCTCGGAGGACTAGCGGGCCGCCAAGAGACCCAGTACTTC. This gives the protein CASSLGGLAGRQETQYF.